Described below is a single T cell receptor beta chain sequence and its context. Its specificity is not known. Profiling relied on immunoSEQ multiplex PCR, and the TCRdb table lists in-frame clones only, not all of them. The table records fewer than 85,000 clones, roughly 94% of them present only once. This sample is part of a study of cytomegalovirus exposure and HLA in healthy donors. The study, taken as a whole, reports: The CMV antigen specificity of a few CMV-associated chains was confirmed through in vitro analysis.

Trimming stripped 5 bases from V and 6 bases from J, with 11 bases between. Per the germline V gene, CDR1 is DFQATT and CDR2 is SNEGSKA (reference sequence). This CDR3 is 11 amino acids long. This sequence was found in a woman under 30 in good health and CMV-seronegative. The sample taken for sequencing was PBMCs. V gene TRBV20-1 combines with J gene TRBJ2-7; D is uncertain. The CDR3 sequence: CSASSPIEQYF. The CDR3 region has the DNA TGCAGTGCTTCGAGTCCCATCGAGCAGTACTTC.